The sequence of this TCR beta chain was determined in a study of shared clonotypes between healthy human individuals. Libraries were prepared by immunoSEQ multiplex PCR; TCRdb keeps only in-frame clonotypes and omits some of them. The table lists under 2.5 million clones, around 92% of them singletons. After removal of 2 bases from V and 4 bases from J, the junction contained 7 bases not matched to a gene. The CDR3 extends over 15 amino acids. Germline-derived CDR1 and CDR2 are MNHNS and SASEGT. The chain is built from TRBV6-1 and TRBJ1-2; the match to TRBD1 covers 7 bases. The receptor comes from a man in his late teens or twenties in good health. Some clones in this sample may be carry-over from other donors' samples. Sequenced material: naive CD4+ T cells from PBMCs. This sample's subset: CD45RA+ positively selected. The CDR3 loop is CASSEIGRGFYGYTF. The CDR3 DNA sequence: TGTGCCAGCAGTGAAATAGGCAGGGGGTTCTATGGCTACACCTTC.